The 23 T cell receptor beta chains in this list originate from one sample, sequenced in a study of cytomegalovirus exposure and HLA in healthy donors. TCRdb's table, derived via immunoSEQ multiplex PCR, lists solely in-frame clones and lacks some. The data contain under 200,000 clones, about 90% of them singletons. Source material: PBMCs. All receptors derive from a young woman in good health and CMV-seropositive.

This clone was found a few times. The chain employs TRBV27 and TRBJ1-2; the match to TRBD1 covers 7 bases. Trimming removed 4 bases from V and 4 bases from J; junction bases left unmatched: 6. The V gene's germline CDR1 is MNHEY and CDR2 SMNVEV (reference sequence). The CDR3 sequence is 14 residues long. CDR3 loop: CASSSVNRGYGYTF. The CDR3 DNA is TGTGCCAGCAGTTCAGTGAACAGGGGCTATGGCTACACCTTC.

This chain's CDR3 is CVEGGNTEAFF. DNA for the CDR3: TGTGTCGAAGGGGGGAACACTGAAGCTTTCTTT. V is TRBV2 and J is TRBJ1-1; possible D gene TRBD1, 6 bases. The CDR3 runs 11 residues. CDR1 SNHLY and CDR2 FYNNEI come from the germline V gene.

V is TRBV7-8 and J is TRBJ1-4; D remains unclear. CDR1 and CDR2 (germline): SGHVS, FQNEAQ. The CDR3 is 17 residues long. Between the trimmed V and J ends, which lost 5 bases and 4 bases, there was a span of 20 bases. In DNA form, the CDR3 reads TGTGCCAGCAGCCCAAACGTCGAGAGGGCCCTTAATGAAAAACTGTTTTTT. Its translation is CASSPNVERALNEKLFF.

The CDR3 sequence is CAWDLGSYGYTF. Written as DNA, the CDR3 is TGTGCCTGGGACTTAGGGAGTTATGGCTACACCTTC. The chain couples TRBV30 to TRBJ1-2; D is ambiguous. Trimming cost V 5 bases and J 5 bases, with 12 bases left between them. The CDR3 spans 12 residues. The germline CDR1 and CDR2 sequences are GTSNPN and SVGIG (reference sequence).

The V call is TRBV6-1, the J call TRBJ2-7; D gene ambiguous. Per germline, CDR1 MNHNS and CDR2 SASEGT. The CDR3 sequence is 13 residues long. The V end was cut by 4 bases, the J end by 2 bases, with 9 bases between. CDR3 nucleotides: TGTGCCAGCAGTGCCCCCCCGGCCTACGAGCAGTACTTC. Translated: CASSAPPAYEQYF.

The chain employs TRBV4-1 and TRBJ2-5; D remains unclear. Germline values: CDR1 MGHRA, CDR2 YSYEKL. The CDR3 is made up of 13 amino acids. V lost 4 bases, J lost 3 bases, and 9 bases lay in between. CDR3 nucleotide sequence: TGCGCCAGCAGCCCTGGGCTGGAAGAGACCCAGTACTTC. It specifies CASSPGLEETQYF.

The gene calls are TRBV27 and TRBJ2-7; D is unclear. The CDR3 extends over 15 amino acids. V was shortened by 5 bases and J by 0 bases, with 14 bases between the two germline ends. Germline CDR1 reads MNHEY; CDR2 reads SMNVEV (reference sequence). The CDR3 bases are TGTGCCAGCAGTCCCGGGTTTAGTAGCTCCTACGAGCAGTACTTC. This sequence encodes CASSPGFSSSYEQYF.

The chain recombines TRBV6-5 with TRBJ2-7, with D hard to call. CDR1 and CDR2 from the germline V gene are MNHEY and SVGAGI. Trimming took off 0 bases at V and 2 bases at J, with 11 bases between the two ends. This CDR3 comprises 15 residues. DNA of the CDR3: TGTGCCAGCAGTTACTCGTGGGCTTCTCCCTACGAGCAGTACTTC. It encodes CASSYSWASPYEQYF.

This clone appeared once. V is TRBV5-1 and J is TRBJ2-7; 7 nucleotides align to TRBD1. The germline gives CDR1 SGHRS, CDR2 YFSETQ. Trimming took 2 bases from V and 3 from J; bases not matched to a gene: 2. This CDR3 comprises 13 residues. CDR3 protein: CASSLQGHYEQYF. DNA for the CDR3: TGCGCCAGCAGCTTACAGGGGCACTACGAGCAGTACTTC.

This chain uses TRBV7-9 with TRBJ1-2; D gene ambiguous. V dropped 8 bases and J dropped 3 bases, with 16 bases sitting between them. From germline, CDR1 is SEHNR and CDR2 FQNEAQ (reference sequence). The CDR3 totals 14 residues. The DNA for the CDR3 is TGTGCCAGCCCTTCGTTTGAGGATTACTATGGCTACACCTTC. Protein sequence: CASPSFEDYYGYTF. The full variable domain, its missing parts supplied by reference TRBV7-9 and TRBJ1-2, is DTGVSQNPRHKITKRGQNVTFRCDPISEHNRLYWYRQTLGQGPEFLTYFQNEAQLEKSRLLSDRFSAERPKGSFSTLEIQRTEQGDSAMYLCASPSFEDYYGYTFGSGTRLTVV.

The J gene is TRBJ2-3, the V gene TRBV5-1; 8 bases map to TRBD2. The V gene end was trimmed by 3 bases and the J gene end by 2 bases; junction bases not matched to a gene: 5. Germline-derived CDR1 and CDR2 are SGHRS and YFSETQ. This CDR3 spans 15 amino acids. Here the CDR3 reads CASSYNSGVTDTQYF. CDR3 sequence (DNA): TGCGCCAGCAGCTATAATAGCGGGGTCACAGATACGCAGTATTTT.

V gene TRBV25-1 combines with J gene TRBJ2-3; possible D gene TRBD2, 6 bases. This CDR3 region has 11 residues. The germline V gene encodes CDR1 MGHDK and CDR2 SYGVNS. The germline V and J ends were trimmed by 6 bases and 5 bases, with 6 bases remaining between them. This chain's CDR3 is CASSGGDTQYF. The CDR3 region has the DNA TGTGCCAGCAGCGGGGGAGATACGCAGTATTTT.

The chain has TRBV25-1 and TRBJ2-7, with 10 nucleotides matching TRBD1. Unmatched junction bases numbered 9, after V lost 4 bases and J lost 6 bases. Germline lookup yields CDR1 MGHDK and CDR2 SYGVNS. The CDR3 spans 15 residues. The CDR3 here is CASSARGGTGAEQYF. The CDR3 nucleotides are TGTGCCAGCAGTGCCCGCGGGGGGACAGGGGCCGAGCAGTACTTC.

The CDR3 DNA reads TGCAGCGTTGGAACGGACAGGGGGATGGAAACTGGGGCCAACGTCCTGACTTTC. Translating it yields CSVGTDRGMETGANVLTF. This chain uses TRBV29-1 with TRBJ2-6; the match to TRBD1 covers 10 bases. Germline V gene lookup returns CDR1 SQVTM and CDR2 ANQGSEA. J was trimmed by 2 bases and V by 4 bases; bases with no gene match: 11. This CDR3 is built from 18 residues.

The chain links TRBV12-2 to TRBJ2-2; TRBD2, as called in the table, went unchecked against the DNA. TRBV12-2 is flagged as a pseudogene. This CDR3 comprises 16 residues. This CDR3 reads CASRLGRGLATGELFF. In nucleotides, the CDR3 is TGTGCAAGTCGCTTAGGTCGGGGACTAGCTACCGGGGAGCTGTTTTTT.

V and J are TRBV6-6 and TRBJ2-7; TRBD1 aligns across 8 bases. In germline, CDR1 is MNHNY, CDR2 SVGAGI (reference sequence). This CDR3 region has 13 residues. The junction had 10 bases not matched to a gene; V was cut back by 4 bases and J by 11 bases. CDR3 sequence: CASSSPVDRDKYF. In DNA form, the CDR3 reads TGTGCCAGCAGTTCACCTGTGGACAGGGATAAGTACTTC.

V is TRBV7-2 and J is TRBJ1-2; D is perhaps TRBD1 (6 bases). The V end lost 5 bases, the J end lost 4 bases, and 14 bases lay between the germline ends. The CDR3 is 14 residues long. CDR1 and CDR2 (germline): SGHTA, FQGNSA. This CDR3 is CASSHRDRGYGYTF. As DNA, the CDR3 is TGTGCCAGCAGCCACAGGGATAGAGGCTATGGCTACACCTTC.

The chain is built from TRBV6-5 and TRBJ2-7; D perhaps matches TRBD2 (5 bases). V lost 8 bases and J lost 1, with 12 bases in between. The CDR3 has 13 amino acids. The germline CDR1 and CDR2 sequences are MNHEY and SVGAGI. In nucleotides, the CDR3 is TGTGCCAGCGGGTCGGGAACTTCCTACGAGCAGTACTTC. It specifies CASGSGTSYEQYF.

The chain couples TRBV1 to TRBJ1-2; the DNA was not compared with TRBD1, the D call given in the table. TRBV1 is noted as a pseudogene. The CDR3 covers 15 residues. CDR3 residues: CTSSQVTGGSHGYTF. CDR3 bases: TGCACCAGCAGCCAAGTGACAGGGGGTTCCCATGGCTACACCTTC.

The chain is built from TRBV21-1 and TRBJ1-5; the D call of TRBD1 is as the table states it, not checked on the DNA. TRBV21-1 is shown as a pseudogene. The CDR3 is 20 residues long. CDR3 loop: CASSGVTVVSGVEVDQPQHF. The CDR3 DNA reads as TGTGCCAGCAGCGGGGTTACGGTGGTCTCAGGGGTTGAGGTGGATCAGCCCCAGCATTTT.

CDR3 amino acids: CASSLLASTDTQYF. The DNA of the CDR3 is TGTGCCAGCAGTTTATTGGCTAGCACAGATACGCAGTATTTT. The chain is built from TRBV27 and TRBJ2-3, with D unclear. This CDR3 has 14 residues. V lost 1 base and J 0 bases, leaving 5 bases between the germline ends. The V gene's germline CDR1 is MNHEY and CDR2 SMNVEV (reference sequence).

This chain connects TRBV15 to TRBJ1-1; TRBD1 matches 7 bases. From germline, CDR1 is LNHNV and CDR2 YYDKDF (reference sequence). This CDR3 spans 15 amino acids. V was clipped by 3 bases and J by 7 bases; unmatched bases: 11. In DNA form, the CDR3 reads TGTGCCACCAGCAGCACAGGGGCGCCGTTCCTTGAAGCTTTCTTT. This codes for CATSSTGAPFLEAFF.

The chain has TRBV27 and TRBJ2-7; 9 bases are a match to TRBD2. This CDR3 contains 13 residues. V shed 6 bases, J shed 3 bases, and the junction held 3 bases outside the gene matches. The V gene's germline CDR1 is MNHEY and CDR2 SMNVEV (reference sequence). The CDR3 DNA reads TGTGCCAGCAGAGCGGGAGGAAACTACGAGCAGTACTTC. Its translation: CASRAGGNYEQYF.